This entry lists 11 T cell receptor beta chains sequenced from one sample in a study of regulatory T cells in long-lasting Graves disease. CDR3-region Arm-PCR and iRepertoire HTBI primers produced the TCR beta libraries. Using its own MiXCR run on the multiplex PCR reads, TCRdb lists one record per CDR3 protein. The sample carries hundreds of thousands of distinct CDR3 sequences, roughly 15% recorded once. Described time point: newly diagnosed GD, antithyroid drugs for less than 3 months. Isolated PBMC RNA provided the starting material for the TCR library. In addition, the sample was reused for a study of T cells in Graves' hyperthyroidism and ophthalmopathy.

Sequencing was performed on peripheral blood mononuclear cells (PBMCs), taken at new diagnosis, from a patient treated with antithyroid drugs. The source of these receptors is a woman between 40 and 65 years old with Graves disease.

This clonotype was found many times. J is TRBJ1-2 and V is TRBV10-3; TRBD1 matches 11 bases. Germline values: CDR1 ENHRY, CDR2 SYGVKD. With 3 bases clipped from V and 6 bases from J, the junction kept 9 bases outside the gene matches. The CDR3 length is 16 residues. In DNA form, the CDR3 reads TGTGCCATCAGTGATTCCGGGACAGGGGGTATCGATGGCTACACCTTC. It yields the protein CAISDSGTGGIDGYTF.

V gene TRBV5-5 combines with J gene TRBJ2-7; 7 nucleotides align to TRBD1. Germline V CDR1 and CDR2: SGHKS, YYEKEE (reference sequence). CDR3 size: 16 residues. After removal of 3 bases from V and 2 bases from J, the junction contained 11 bases not matched to a gene. The CDR3 region is CASSYDDRVGTYEQYF. The CDR3 nucleotides read TGTGCCAGCAGCTACGACGACAGGGTTGGGACCTACGAGCAGTACTTC.

As for this clonotype: A read error is possible here, since a much larger clone lies one base away. The rearrangement joins TRBV11-2 to TRBJ2-1; D might be TRBD1 (5 bases). The ends were cut back, 4 bases at V and 2 bases at J, with 12 bases in the middle. Germline CDR1 is SGHAT and CDR2 is FQNNGV. There are 15 residues in the CDR3. CDR3 nucleotides: TGTGCCAGCAGCTACTCAGGGTCTGCCTACAATGAGCAGTTCTTC. It specifies CASSYSGSAYNEQFF.

This rearrangement joins TRBV5-1 to TRBJ1-2; a possible D gene is TRBD1 (6 bases). This CDR3 spans 16 amino acids. Between the trimmed V and J ends, which lost 4 bases and 8 bases, there was a span of 24 bases. CDR1 and CDR2 from the germline V gene are SGHRS and YFSETQ. As DNA, the CDR3 is TGCGCCAGCAGCCTCCCTTTGGGGGCGCCAGAATGGGGCTACACCTTC. Translated, it gives CASSLPLGAPEWGYTF.

Of note for this clonotype: A much larger clone lies a single base off, so this may be a read error. The chain couples TRBV3-1 to TRBJ1-2, with 10 nucleotides matching TRBD1. The V and J ends lost 4 bases and 10 bases, in that order; junction bases with no gene match: 9. Germline V gives CDR1 LGHDT, CDR2 YNNKEL (reference sequence). The CDR3 consists of 14 residues. In DNA, the CDR3 is TGTGCCAGCAGCCTAATGACAGGGGGCGGTGCCTACACCTTC. Amino acid sequence: CASSLMTGGGAYTF.

The count of this clonotype is one. A much larger clone lies one base from this, so it may be a read error. The chain carries TRBV11-2 and TRBJ2-1; tentative D call: TRBD1 (8 bases). Looked up from germline, CDR1 is SGHAT and CDR2 is FQNNGV. V shed 1 base and J shed 10 bases, with 23 bases lying between them. This CDR3 is 17 amino acids long. CDR3 DNA: TGTGCCAGCAGCTTAGTAGGGGGGGGGACAGGCTCCTACGAGCAGTTCTTC. It translates to CASSLVGGGTGSYEQFF.

This clonotype was detected many times. The DNA of the CDR3 is TGCGCCAGCAGCTTGGAATACCCGGGACAGGGGGACGACGAGCAGTACTTC. Amino acids: CASSLEYPGQGDDEQYF. V is TRBV5-1 and J is TRBJ2-7, with 11 nucleotides matching TRBD1. V lost 0 bases and J lost 5; bases outside the gene matches: 10. In germline, CDR1 is SGHRS, CDR2 YFSETQ. This CDR3 spans 17 amino acids.

This clonotype has only a few counts. The chain combines TRBV12-3 or TRBV12-4 with TRBJ1-4; D not resolved. The V gene lost 6 bases and the J gene lost 3 bases, with 11 bases spanning the gap. The CDR3 runs to 14 residues. Here the CDR3 DNA reads TGTGCCAGCAGCTCCGGGATTTCTAATGAAAAACTGTTTTTT. Its protein is CASSSGISNEKLFF.

The chain joins TRBV27 to TRBJ2-1; no firm D call. This CDR3 contains 14 residues. The ends were cut back, 3 bases at V and 5 bases at J, with 11 bases in the middle. CDR1 is MNHEY, CDR2 SMNVEV, per germline (reference sequence). CDR3 coding DNA: TGTGCCAGCAGTTTCACTGAGGTGCACAATGAGCAGTTCTTC. This codes for CASSFTEVHNEQFF.

This clonotype came up once. The rearrangement uses TRBV2 and TRBJ2-3; TRBD2 agrees at 10 bases. CDR1 is SNHLY, CDR2 FYNNEI, per germline. This CDR3 is 15 amino acids long. V lost 8 bases, J lost 5 bases, and 10 bases stayed unmatched. The CDR3 sequence: CASLKSGGAEDTQYF. CDR3 DNA: TGTGCCAGCCTAAAGAGCGGGGGGGCTGAAGATACGCAGTATTTT.

There are many counts of this clonotype. V usage is TRBV2 and J usage is TRBJ1-2, with TRBD1 as a possible D gene (5 bases). The CDR3 is made up of 12 amino acids. V shed 9 bases and J shed 8 bases, with 16 bases lying between them. Germline V gives CDR1 SNHLY, CDR2 FYNNEI. The CDR3 DNA sequence: TGTGCCAGAGGGAGGGGCCTGGGAGGCTACACCTTC. The encoded protein is CARGRGLGGYTF.